Below, one T cell receptor beta chain is given with its context. Its specificity is unknown. Germline CDR1 is SGHRS and CDR2 is YFSETQ. Deletions cut 0 bases from V and 6 bases from J, with 7 bases between. The length of the CDR3 is 14 residues. This entry belongs to a study of cytomegalovirus exposure and HLA in healthy donors. Study results and caveats: A likely sequencing artifact accounted for one observed cluster of highly shared sequence variants. CMV serostatus was the sole immune exposure data available.

PCR used 60 Vbeta primers and 13 Jbeta primers. Authors' processing steps: As a later analysis found, there were approximately 80 million unique TCR beta chains, of which roughly 11 million were shared. Assay: immunoSEQ multiplex PCR; the TCRdb copy retains only in-frame clones and omits some. V and J calls and clone size follow that table, whereas D and trimming were derived from the DNA. This listing includes 55,000 to 85,000 clones. The receptor comes from a female donor in good health and CMV-seropositive. The specimen was PBMCs. V gene TRBV5-1 combines with J gene TRBJ1-6, with a possible D match to TRBD1 (5 bases). CDR3 bases: TGCGCCAGCAGCTTGGGGGGGGGTAATTCACCCCTCCACTTT. Translated, it gives CASSLGGGNSPLHF. The entire variable domain, with the rest obtained from reference TRBV5-1 and TRBJ1-6, is as follows: KAGVTQTPRYLIKTRGQQVTLSCSPISGHRSVSWYQQTPGQGLQFLFEYFSETQRNKGNFPGRFSGRQFSNSRSEMNVSTLELGDSALYLCASSLGGGNSPLHFGNGTRLTVT.